This TCR beta chain comes out of a study of blood T cell repertoires in COVID-19. Produced via immunoSEQ multiplex PCR; TCRdb's table is partial and in-frame only. The sample records approximately 170,000 clones, 89% being singletons. CDR3 size: 16 residues. The V and J ends lost 6 bases and 4 bases, in that order; junction bases with no gene match: 9. Germline-derived CDR1 and CDR2 are ENHRY and SYGVKD. The origin of this receptor is a young man who had recovered from COVID-19. V is TRBV10-3 and J is TRBJ2-2, with 9 bases matching TRBD1. Input material: peripheral blood. Written as DNA, the CDR3 is TGTGCCATCAGCCAAGGGACAGGGAGGAGCACCGGGGAGCTGTTTTTT. Translated, it gives CAISQGTGRSTGELFF.